Listed here is a single T cell receptor beta chain. The antigen is unknown. This entry comes from a study of T-cell memory formation after mild COVID-19. V was shortened by 9 bases and J by 0 bases, with 3 bases between the two germline ends. This CDR3 has 12 amino acids. Per germline, CDR1 SEHNR and CDR2 FQNEAQ (reference sequence). Study results and limitations: Clones shrinking between day 15 and 85 showed a balanced CD4/CD8 split, and those that grew later tilted toward CD4+.

TCRdb re-called the 5' RACE reads through MiXCR, storing one row per CDR3 protein. The table has roughly 450,000 distinct CDR3 sequences, under 20% seen once. The sequenced sample consisted of PBMCs or a T cell subset sorted from them (not recorded which). The TCR was taken from a man younger than 30 who had mild COVID-19 (a few samples of this study predate the infection). Cell type and time point are not known. The chain uses TRBV7-9 and TRBJ1-6; D call uncertain. The CDR3 loop is CASFSYNSPLHF. DNA of the CDR3: TGTGCCAGTTTCTCCTATAATTCACCCCTCCACTTT.